This T cell receptor beta chain was found in a study of T cell repertoires in cytomegalovirus infection. Study information: Alongside well-studied HLA-B-restricted CMV epitopes, recently identified HLA-C-restricted CMV epitopes were also used. Indications of both CMV infection and matching HLA type were provided by public TCR beta signatures. Study observations and caveats: Adding up the frequency of public TCR beta families identified people who carried CMV plus the relevant HLA. The ex vivo response was dominated by HLA-C-restricted CMV-specific TCR beta clonotypes.

Each CDR3 protein gets one entry after TCRdb re-called the reads with MiXCR. The table lists about 130,000 distinct CDR3 sequences, over 30% of them singletons, with 45% to 55% in the top ten. This clonotype has a handful of counts. What it recognizes is unknown. The V end was cut by 6 bases, the J end by 2 bases, with 12 bases between. Germline V lookup: CDR1 MNHNY, CDR2 SVGAGI (reference sequence). CDR3 length: 14 residues. This receptor was obtained from a human donor in good health (CMV status not recorded). Some clones in this sample may be carry-over from other donors' samples. This chain links TRBV6-6 with TRBJ2-3; D call uncertain. The sequenced sample was CD8+ T cells from cultured PBMCs, obtained from culture after CMV antigen stimulation. Written as DNA, the CDR3 is TGTGCCAGCAGATCAGACATAGTCACAGATACGCAGTATTTT. It encodes CASRSDIVTDTQYF.